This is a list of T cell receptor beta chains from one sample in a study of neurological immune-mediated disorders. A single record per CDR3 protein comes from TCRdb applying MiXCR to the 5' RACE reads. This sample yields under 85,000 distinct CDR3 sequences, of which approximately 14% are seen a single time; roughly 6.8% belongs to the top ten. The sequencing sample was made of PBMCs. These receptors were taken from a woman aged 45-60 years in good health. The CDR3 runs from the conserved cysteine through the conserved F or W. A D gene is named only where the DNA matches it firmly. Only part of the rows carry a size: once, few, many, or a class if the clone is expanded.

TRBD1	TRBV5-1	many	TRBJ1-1	TGCGCCAGCAGCTTCACTAACCCGGGACAGGGAGCTTTCTTT	CASSFTNPGQGAFF
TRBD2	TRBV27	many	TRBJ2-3	TGTGCCAGCAGTTTCGTAGCGGGAGATAGCACAGATACGCAGTATTTT	CASSFVAGDSTDTQYF
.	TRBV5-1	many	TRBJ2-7	TGCGCCAGCAGCTTGGGTTGGATCACGGCCGAGCAGTACTTC	CASSLGWITAEQYF
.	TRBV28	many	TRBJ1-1	TGTGCCAGCAGTTTTTTCCAGGTGAACACTGAAGCTTTCTTT	CASSFFQVNTEAFF
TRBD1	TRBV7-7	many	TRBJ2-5	TGTGCTAGCAGCTTAGGCGACAGGGGAGAGACCCAGTACTTC	CASSLGDRGETQYF
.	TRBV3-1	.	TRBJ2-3	TGTGCCAGCAGCCACTCCCCCCTAGCCGGAGGGGGGTACACAGATACGCAGTATTTT	CASSHSPLAGGGYTDTQYF
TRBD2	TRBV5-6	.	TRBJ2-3	TGTGCCAGCAGCTTTATCACTCCCGGGACAGGGACTAGCGGCAGGGGAGATACGCAGTATTTT	CASSFITPGTGTSGRGDTQYF
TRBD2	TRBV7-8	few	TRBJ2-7	TGTGCCAGCAGCCTTCGACTAGCGGGGTACGAGCAGTACTTC	CASSLRLAGYEQYF
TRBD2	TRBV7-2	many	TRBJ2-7	TGTGCCAGCAGCTTTCAAATCCCGGGACTAGCTTACGAGCAGTACTTC	CASSFQIPGLAYEQYF
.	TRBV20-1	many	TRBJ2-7	TGCAGTGCAGTCGACACAACCTCCTCCTACGAGCAGTACTTC	CSAVDTTSSYEQYF
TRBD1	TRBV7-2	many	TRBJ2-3	TGTGCCAGCAGCTTGGTGGGGACAGGCACAGATACGCAGTATTTT	CASSLVGTGTDTQYF
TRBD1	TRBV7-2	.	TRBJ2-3	TGTGCCAGCAGCTCCAGGACAGGGGTCACAGATACGCAGTATTTT	CASSSRTGVTDTQYF
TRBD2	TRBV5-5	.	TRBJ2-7	TGTGCCAGCAGCTTGGGTAGCGGGATATCCTACGAGCAGTACTTC	CASSLGSGISYEQYF
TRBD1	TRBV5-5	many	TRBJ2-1	TGTGCCAGCAGCTTGTTGGGGGACAGAAAGTATGAGCAGTTCTTC	CASSLLGDRKYEQFF
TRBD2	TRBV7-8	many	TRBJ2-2	TGTGCCAGCAGCGTGACTAGCGGGGGAGCTAACACCGGGGAGCTGTTTTTT	CASSVTSGGANTGELFF
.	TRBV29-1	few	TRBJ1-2	TGCAGCGTTGAAAAGGGACTTGGCTATGGCTACACCTTC	CSVEKGLGYGYTF
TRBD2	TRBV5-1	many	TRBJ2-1	TGCGCCAGCAGCATTCTAGCGGGAGGGGACAATGAGCAGTTCTTC	CASSILAGGDNEQFF
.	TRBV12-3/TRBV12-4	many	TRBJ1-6	TGTGCCAGCAGTTTTAAGTTAAATAATTCACCCCTCCACTTT	CASSFKLNNSPLHF
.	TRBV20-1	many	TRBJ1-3	TGCAGTGCTAGAAATTTAAGAGGGGAGGAGGCTGGAAACACCATATATTTT	CSARNLRGEEAGNTIYF
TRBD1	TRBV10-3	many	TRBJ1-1	TGTGCCATCAGTCTACAGGGGGCGGTGGACACTGAAGCTTTCTTT	CAISLQGAVDTEAFF
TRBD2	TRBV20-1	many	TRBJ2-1	TGCAGTGCGCAGACTAGCGGAAACTCCTACAATGAGCAGTTCTTC	CSAQTSGNSYNEQFF
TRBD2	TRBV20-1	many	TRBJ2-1	TGCAGTGCTGGGGGGACTAGCAGCGATGAGCAGTTCTTC	CSAGGTSSDEQFF
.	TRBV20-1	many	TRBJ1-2	TGCAGTGCTAGACGGGGGAATGACTATGGCTACACCTTC	CSARRGNDYGYTF
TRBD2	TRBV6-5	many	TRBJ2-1	TGTGCCAGCAGCGTCGGGACTAGCAATGAGCAGTTCTTC	CASSVGTSNEQFF
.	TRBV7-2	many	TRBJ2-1	TGTGCCAGCAGCGCCATGACAGACCCCAATGAGCAGTTCTTC	CASSAMTDPNEQFF
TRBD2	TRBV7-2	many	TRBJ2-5	TGTGCCAGCAGCTCCTTACTAGCGGGGTTTGTCGAGACCCAGTACTTC	CASSSLLAGFVETQYF
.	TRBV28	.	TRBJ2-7	TGTGCCAGCAGTCCACGGGACCGATTGACCTACGAGCAGTACTTC	CASSPRDRLTYEQYF
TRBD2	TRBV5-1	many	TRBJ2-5	TGCGCCAGCAGCTTGGACGCTAGCGGGGGGTTGGAGACCCAGTACTTC	CASSLDASGGLETQYF
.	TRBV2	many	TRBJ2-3	TGTGCCAGCAGCCCGGGACTTTTCACAGATACGCAGTATTTT	CASSPGLFTDTQYF
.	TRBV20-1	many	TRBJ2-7	TGCAGTGCTAGCAGGCAAAAGGAGGGTGGACGTGAGCAGTACTTC	CSASRQKEGGREQYF
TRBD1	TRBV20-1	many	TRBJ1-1	TGCAGTGCTAGAGACCGGACAGGGAGTAACACTGAAGCTTTCTTT	CSARDRTGSNTEAFF
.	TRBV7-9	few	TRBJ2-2	TGTGCCATCCAAGGCAGGTCGAACACCGGGGAGCTGTTTTTT	CAIQGRSNTGELFF
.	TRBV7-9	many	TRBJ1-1	TGTGCCAGCAGCCCCATAGGACCTATGAACACTGAAGCTTTCTTT	CASSPIGPMNTEAFF
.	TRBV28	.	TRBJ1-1	TGTGCCAGCAGTTTAGGGGGGCGAGTAAGCACTGAAGCTTTCTTT	CASSLGGRVSTEAFF
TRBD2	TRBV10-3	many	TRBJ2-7	TGTGCCATCAGTGATGCACTAGCGAACTACGAGCAGTACTTC	CAISDALANYEQYF
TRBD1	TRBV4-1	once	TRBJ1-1	TGCGCCAGCAGCCAAGGGACAGGGTTGAACACTGAAGCTTTCTTT	CASSQGTGLNTEAFF
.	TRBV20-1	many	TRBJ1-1	TGCAGTGCTAACCAACTGATCAGATCGGACACTGAAGCTTTCTTT	CSANQLIRSDTEAFF